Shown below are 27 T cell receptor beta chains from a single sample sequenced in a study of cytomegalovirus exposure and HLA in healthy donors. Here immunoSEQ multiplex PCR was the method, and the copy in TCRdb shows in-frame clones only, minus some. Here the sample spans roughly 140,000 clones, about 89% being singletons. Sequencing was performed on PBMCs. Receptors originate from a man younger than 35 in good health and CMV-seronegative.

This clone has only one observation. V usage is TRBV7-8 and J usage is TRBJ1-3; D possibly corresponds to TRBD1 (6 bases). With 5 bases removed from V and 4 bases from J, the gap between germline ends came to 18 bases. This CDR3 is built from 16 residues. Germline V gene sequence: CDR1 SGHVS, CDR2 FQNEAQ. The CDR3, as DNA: TGTGCCAGCAGCGCCGCCCTTACAGGGTGGGGAAACACCATATATTTT. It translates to CASSAALTGWGNTIYF.

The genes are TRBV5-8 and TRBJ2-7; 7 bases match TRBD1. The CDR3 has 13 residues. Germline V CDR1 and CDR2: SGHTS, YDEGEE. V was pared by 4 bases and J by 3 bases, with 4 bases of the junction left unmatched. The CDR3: CASSRTGVYEQYV. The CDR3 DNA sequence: TGTGCCAGCAGCCGGACAGGCGTCTACGAGCAGTACGTC.

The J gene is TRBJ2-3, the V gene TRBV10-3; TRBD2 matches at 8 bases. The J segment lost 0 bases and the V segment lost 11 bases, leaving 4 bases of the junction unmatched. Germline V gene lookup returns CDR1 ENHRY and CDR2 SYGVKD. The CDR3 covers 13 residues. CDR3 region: CASLAASTDTQYF. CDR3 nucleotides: TGTGCCTCACTAGCGGCTAGCACAGATACGCAGTATTTT.

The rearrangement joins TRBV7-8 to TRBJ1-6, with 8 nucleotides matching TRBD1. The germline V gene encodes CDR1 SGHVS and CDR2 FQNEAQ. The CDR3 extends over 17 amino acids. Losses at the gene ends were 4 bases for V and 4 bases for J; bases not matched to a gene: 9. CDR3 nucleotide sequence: TGTGCCAGCAGCTCAGGGGCTGGGACAGGTTATAATTCACCCCTCCACTTT. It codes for CASSSGAGTGYNSPLHF.

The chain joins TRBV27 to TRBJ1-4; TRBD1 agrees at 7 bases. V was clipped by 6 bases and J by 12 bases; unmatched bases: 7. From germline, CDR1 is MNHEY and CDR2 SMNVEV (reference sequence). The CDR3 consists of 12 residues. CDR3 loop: CASSNDRVELFF. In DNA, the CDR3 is TGTGCCAGCAGCAACGACAGGGTGGAACTGTTTTTT.

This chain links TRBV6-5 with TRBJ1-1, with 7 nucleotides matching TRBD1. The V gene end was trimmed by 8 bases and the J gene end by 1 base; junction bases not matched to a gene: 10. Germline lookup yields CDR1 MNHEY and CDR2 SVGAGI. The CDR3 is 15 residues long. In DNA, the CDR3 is TGTGCCAGCTGCTACAAAGGGGGCAGGAACACTGAAGCTTTCTTT. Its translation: CASCYKGGRNTEAFF.

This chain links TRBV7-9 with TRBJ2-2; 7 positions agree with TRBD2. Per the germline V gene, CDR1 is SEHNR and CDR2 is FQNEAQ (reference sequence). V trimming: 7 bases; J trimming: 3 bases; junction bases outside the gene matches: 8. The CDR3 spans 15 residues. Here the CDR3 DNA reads TGTGCCAGCACAAAAACTAGCGTAGACACCGGGGAGCTGTTTTTT. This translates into CASTKTSVDTGELFF.

CDR3 protein: CASSETVPQHF. The CDR3 region has the DNA TGTGCCAGCAGTGAGACAGTTCCCCAGCATTTT. V is TRBV6-1 and J is TRBJ1-5; D perhaps matches TRBD1 (5 bases). The germline gives CDR1 MNHNS, CDR2 SASEGT. The CDR3 is made up of 11 amino acids. Trimming shortened V by 3 bases and J by 10 bases, and 7 bases separated the two germline ends.

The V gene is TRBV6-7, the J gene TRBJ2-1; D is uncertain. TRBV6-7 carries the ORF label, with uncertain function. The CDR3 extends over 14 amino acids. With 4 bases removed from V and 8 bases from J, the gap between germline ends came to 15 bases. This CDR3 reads CASSSPLPPDEQFF. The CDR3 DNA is TGTGCCAGCAGTTCCCCTCTCCCCCCTGATGAGCAGTTCTTC.

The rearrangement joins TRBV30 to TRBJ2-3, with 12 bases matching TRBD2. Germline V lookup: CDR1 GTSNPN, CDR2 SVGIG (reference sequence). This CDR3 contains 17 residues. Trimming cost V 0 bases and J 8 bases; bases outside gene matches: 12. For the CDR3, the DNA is TGTGCCTGGAGTGTAGAGTTAGCGTCTAGCGGGGGGGCTACGCAGTATTTT. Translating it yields CAWSVELASSGGATQYF.

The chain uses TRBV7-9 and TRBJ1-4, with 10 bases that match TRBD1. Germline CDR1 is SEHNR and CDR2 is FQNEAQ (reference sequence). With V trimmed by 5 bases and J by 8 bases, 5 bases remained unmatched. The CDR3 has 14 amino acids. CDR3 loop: CASSGTGVGEKLFF. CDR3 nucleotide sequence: TGTGCCAGCAGCGGGACAGGGGTCGGCGAAAAACTGTTTTTT.

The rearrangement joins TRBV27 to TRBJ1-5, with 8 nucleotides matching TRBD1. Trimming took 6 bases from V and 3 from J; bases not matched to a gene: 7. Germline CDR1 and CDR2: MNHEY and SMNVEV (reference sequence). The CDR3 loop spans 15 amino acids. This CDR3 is CASSTTTGVNQPQHF. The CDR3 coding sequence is TGTGCCAGCAGCACAACGACAGGGGTCAATCAGCCCCAGCATTTT.

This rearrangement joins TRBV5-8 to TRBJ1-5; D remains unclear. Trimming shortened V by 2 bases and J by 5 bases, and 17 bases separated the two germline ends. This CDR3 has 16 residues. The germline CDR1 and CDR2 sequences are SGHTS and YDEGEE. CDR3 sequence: CASSLVRRLHYQPQHF. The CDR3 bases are TGTGCCAGCAGCTTAGTTCGGCGGCTACACTATCAGCCCCAGCATTTT.

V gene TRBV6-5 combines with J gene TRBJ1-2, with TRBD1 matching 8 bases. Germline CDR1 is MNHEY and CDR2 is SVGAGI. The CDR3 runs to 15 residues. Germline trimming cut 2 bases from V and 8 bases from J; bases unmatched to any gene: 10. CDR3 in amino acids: CASSYTGTGWNGYTF. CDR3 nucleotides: TGTGCCAGCAGTTACACCGGGACAGGTTGGAACGGCTACACCTTC.

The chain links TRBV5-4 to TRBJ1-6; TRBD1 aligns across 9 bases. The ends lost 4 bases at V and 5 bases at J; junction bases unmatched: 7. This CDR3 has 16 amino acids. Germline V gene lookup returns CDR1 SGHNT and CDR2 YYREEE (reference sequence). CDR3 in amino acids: CASSAYRGRNNSPLHF. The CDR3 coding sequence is TGTGCCAGCAGCGCCTACAGGGGGCGGAATAATTCACCCCTCCACTTT.

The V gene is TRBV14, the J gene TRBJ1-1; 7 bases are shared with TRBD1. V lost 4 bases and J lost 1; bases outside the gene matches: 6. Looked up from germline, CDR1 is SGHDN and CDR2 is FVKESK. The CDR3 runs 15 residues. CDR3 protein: CASSPTGTANTEAFF. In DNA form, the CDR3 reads TGTGCCAGCAGCCCCACCGGGACAGCGAACACTGAAGCTTTCTTT. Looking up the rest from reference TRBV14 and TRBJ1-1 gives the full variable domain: EAGVTQFPSHSVIEKGQTVTLRCDPISGHDNLYWYRRVMGKEIKFLLHFVKESKQDESGMPNNRFLAERTGGTYSTLKVQPAELEDSGVYFCASSPTGTANTEAFFGQGTRLTVV.

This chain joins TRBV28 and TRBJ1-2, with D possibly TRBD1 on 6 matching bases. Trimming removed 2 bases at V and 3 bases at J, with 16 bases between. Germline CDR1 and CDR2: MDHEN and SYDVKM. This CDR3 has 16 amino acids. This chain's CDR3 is CASSLIGQGFHYGYTF. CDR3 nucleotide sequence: TGTGCCAGCAGTTTAATTGGTCAGGGGTTTCACTATGGCTACACCTTC.

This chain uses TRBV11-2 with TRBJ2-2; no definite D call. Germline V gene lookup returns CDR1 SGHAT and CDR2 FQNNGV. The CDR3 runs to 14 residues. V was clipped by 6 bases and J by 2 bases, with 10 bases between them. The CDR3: CASRPTTNTGELFF. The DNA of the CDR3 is TGTGCCAGCAGACCAACCACAAACACCGGGGAGCTGTTTTTT.

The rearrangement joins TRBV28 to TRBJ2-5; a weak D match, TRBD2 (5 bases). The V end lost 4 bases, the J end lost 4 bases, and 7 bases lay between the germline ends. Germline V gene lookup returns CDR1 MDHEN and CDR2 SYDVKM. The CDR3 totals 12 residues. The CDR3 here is CASSSAGETQYF. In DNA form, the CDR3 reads TGTGCCAGCAGTTCCGCGGGAGAGACCCAGTACTTC.

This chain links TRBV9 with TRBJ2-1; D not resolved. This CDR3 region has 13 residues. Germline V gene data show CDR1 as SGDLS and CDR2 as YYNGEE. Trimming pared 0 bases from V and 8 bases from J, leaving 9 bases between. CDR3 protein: CASSVAISYEQFF. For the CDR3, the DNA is TGTGCCAGCAGCGTAGCTATTAGCTATGAGCAGTTCTTC.

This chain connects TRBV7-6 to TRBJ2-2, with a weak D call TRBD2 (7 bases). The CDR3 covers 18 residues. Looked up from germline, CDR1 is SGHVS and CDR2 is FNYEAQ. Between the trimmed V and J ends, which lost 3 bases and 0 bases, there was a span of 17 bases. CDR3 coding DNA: TGTGCCAGCAGCTTTCTCCCCCCCGGGGGGCCGAACACCGGGGAGCTGTTTTTT. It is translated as CASSFLPPGGPNTGELFF.

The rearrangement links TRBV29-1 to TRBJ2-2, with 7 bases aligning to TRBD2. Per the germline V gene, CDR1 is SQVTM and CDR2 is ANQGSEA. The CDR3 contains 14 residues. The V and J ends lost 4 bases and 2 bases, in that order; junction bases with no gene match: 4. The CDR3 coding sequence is TGCAGCGTTGCAGGGACTACCAACACCGGGGAGCTGTTTTTT. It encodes CSVAGTTNTGELFF.

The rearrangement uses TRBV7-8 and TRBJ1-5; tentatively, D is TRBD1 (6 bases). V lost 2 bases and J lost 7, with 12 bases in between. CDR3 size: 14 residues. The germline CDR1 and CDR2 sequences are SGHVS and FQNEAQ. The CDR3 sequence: CASSLHTGGQPQHF. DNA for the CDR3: TGTGCCAGCAGCTTACACACGGGGGGCCAGCCCCAGCATTTT.

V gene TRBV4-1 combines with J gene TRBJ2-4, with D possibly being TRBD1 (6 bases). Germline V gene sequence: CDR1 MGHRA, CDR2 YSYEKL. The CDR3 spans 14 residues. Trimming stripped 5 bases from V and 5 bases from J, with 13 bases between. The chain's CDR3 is CASSTRDMENIQYF. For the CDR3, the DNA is TGCGCCAGCAGCACCCGGGACATGGAAAACATTCAGTACTTC.

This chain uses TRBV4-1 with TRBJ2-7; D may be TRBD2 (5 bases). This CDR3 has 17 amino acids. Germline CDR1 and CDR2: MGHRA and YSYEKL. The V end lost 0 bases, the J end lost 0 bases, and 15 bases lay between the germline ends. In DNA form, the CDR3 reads TGCGCCAGCAGCCAAGATCGCACGGGAACTAGCTCCTACGAGCAGTACTTC. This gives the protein CASSQDRTGTSSYEQYF.

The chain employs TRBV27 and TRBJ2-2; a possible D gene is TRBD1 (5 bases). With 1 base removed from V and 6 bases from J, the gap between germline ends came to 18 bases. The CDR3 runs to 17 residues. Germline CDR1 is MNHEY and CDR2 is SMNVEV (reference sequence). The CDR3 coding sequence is TGTGCCAGCAGTTTATTACGAGTCCAGGGTGCCCCCGGGGAGCTGTTTTTT. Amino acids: CASSLLRVQGAPGELFF.

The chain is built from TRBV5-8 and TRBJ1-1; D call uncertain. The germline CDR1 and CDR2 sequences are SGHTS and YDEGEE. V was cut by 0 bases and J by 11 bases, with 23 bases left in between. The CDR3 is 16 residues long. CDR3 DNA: TGTGCCAGCAGCTTGGTGATGTTGCCGGGGTCGGATGTTGCTTTCTTT. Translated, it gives CASSLVMLPGSDVAFF.